The 22 T cell receptor beta chains in this list originate from one sample, sequenced in a study of blood T cell repertoires in COVID-19. Assay used: immunoSEQ multiplex PCR; TCRdb lists only in-frame clones, some missing. Counted here are roughly 250,000 clones, 88% occurring once; the ten biggest clones make up 0.8%. What was sequenced was peripheral blood. These receptors originate from a woman under 40 with acute or convalescent COVID-19.

The genes are TRBV9 and TRBJ2-5; no reliable D call. The CDR3 totals 16 residues. Trimming left V 4 bases short and J 4 bases short, with 20 bases between. Germline assignment: CDR1 SGDLS and CDR2 YYNGEE. The CDR3 reads CASSPHTDPVGETQYF. CDR3 nucleotides: TGTGCCAGCAGCCCCCACACAGATCCGGTGGGAGAGACCCAGTACTTC.

V and J are TRBV29-1 and TRBJ2-3; 9 bases line up with TRBD2. The CDR3 consists of 13 residues. The J segment lost 3 bases and the V segment lost 7 bases, leaving 5 bases of the junction unmatched. The germline V gene encodes CDR1 SQVTM and CDR2 ANQGSEA. The CDR3 DNA follows: TGCAGCGAAACTAGCGGGTATACAGATACGCAGTATTTT. Amino acids: CSETSGYTDTQYF.

CDR3 residues: CASSPLGDSTDTQYF. The CDR3 bases are TGTGCCAGCAGCCCCCTGGGGGACTCCACAGATACGCAGTATTTT. This chain uses TRBV11-2 with TRBJ2-3; possibly TRBD2 for D (6 bases). Trimming removed 5 bases from V and 2 bases from J, with 14 bases in between. Germline V gene data show CDR1 as SGHAT and CDR2 as FQNNGV. This CDR3 comprises 15 residues. The entire variable domain, with the rest obtained from reference TRBV11-2 and TRBJ2-3, is as follows: EAGVAQSPRYKIIEKRQSVAFWCNPISGHATLYWYQQILGQGPKLLIQFQNNGVVDDSQLPKDRFSAERLKGVDSTLKIQPAKLEDSAVYLCASSPLGDSTDTQYFGPGTRLTVL.

This clone turned up a few times. The chain links TRBV25-1 to TRBJ2-7; D is perhaps TRBD1 (6 bases). Germline values: CDR1 MGHDK, CDR2 SYGVNS. Trimming stripped 4 bases from V and 3 bases from J, with 19 bases between. The CDR3 runs to 16 residues. The CDR3 sequence: CASSAGMPGANYEQYF. In DNA form, the CDR3 reads TGTGCCAGCAGTGCCGGTATGCCAGGGGCAAACTACGAGCAGTACTTC.

In its sample, this clone was seen a few times. The DNA of the CDR3 is TGTGCTAGTGGTTTGAACCTTAAGGGGTTCGCAACTAATGAAAAACTGTTTTTT. It is translated as CASGLNLKGFATNEKLFF. The V call is TRBV12-5, the J call TRBJ1-4, with D possibly being TRBD1 (5 bases). Germline V gene sequence: CDR1 LGHNT, CDR2 FRNRAP. This CDR3 is 18 amino acids long. Trimming shortened V by 2 bases and J by 0 bases, and 16 bases separated the two germline ends.

This clone was found once. This rearrangement joins TRBV6-5 to TRBJ1-2, with a possible D match to TRBD1 (5 bases). V shed 0 bases and J shed 7 bases, with 12 bases lying between them. This CDR3 is 14 amino acids long. Germline lookup yields CDR1 MNHEY and CDR2 SVGAGI. The CDR3 is CASSYSAGKSGYTF. CDR3 DNA: TGTGCCAGCAGTTACTCAGCAGGGAAGAGTGGCTACACCTTC.

The J gene is TRBJ2-1, the V gene TRBV7-8, with a weak D call TRBD1 (6 bases). V was trimmed by 8 bases and J by 0 bases, leaving 11 bases between them. Germline CDR1 reads SGHVS; CDR2 reads FQNEAQ. There are 14 residues in the CDR3. The CDR3 DNA sequence: TGTGCCAGCGGACAGCCTAGCTCCTACAATGAGCAGTTCTTC. Its translation is CASGQPSSYNEQFF.

The V and J genes are TRBV11-3 and TRBJ2-2; no reliable D call. Germline CDR1 and CDR2: SGHNT and YENEEA. V lost 4 bases to trimming and J lost 7 bases, with 16 bases between them. This CDR3 contains 15 residues. CDR3 DNA sequence: TGTGCCAGCAGCTCCTCGGTAGGAGCGAGCGGGGAGCTGTTTTTT. Its translation: CASSSSVGASGELFF.

This clone was detected a few times. The rearrangement uses TRBV19 and TRBJ1-1; 9 nucleotides match TRBD1. CDR1 is LNHDA, CDR2 SQIVND, per germline (reference sequence). With V trimmed by 5 bases and J by 5 bases, 3 bases remained unmatched. This CDR3 is built from 13 residues. This CDR3 reads CASSRQGGTEAFF. The CDR3 DNA reads TGTGCCAGTAGTCGACAGGGGGGTACTGAAGCTTTCTTT.

Concerning this clone: The same CDR3 is also encoded by other DNA sequences in this sample. V is TRBV29-1 and J is TRBJ1-1, with 7 bases aligning to TRBD1. Germline CDR1 SQVTM, CDR2 ANQGSEA. After removal of 4 bases from V and 4 bases from J, the junction contained 3 bases not matched to a gene. There are 12 residues in the CDR3. CDR3 amino acids: CSVGQGGTEAFF. The CDR3 nucleotides read TGCAGCGTTGGGCAGGGGGGCACTGAAGCTTTCTTT.

The CDR3 here is CASSYLRGPHYEQYF. For the CDR3, the DNA is TGTGCCAGCAGTTATTTGAGGGGGCCACACTACGAGCAGTACTTC. V usage is TRBV6-2 or TRBV6-3 and J usage is TRBJ2-7, with TRBD1 identical over 7 bases. The CDR3 totals 15 residues. Trimming cost V 3 bases and J 3 bases; bases outside gene matches: 8. CDR1 is MNHEY and CDR2 is SVGEGT in the germline V gene.

The genes are TRBV18 and TRBJ2-3, with D maybe TRBD2 (6 bases). V lost 3 bases and J 4 bases, leaving 11 bases between the germline ends. Germline CDR1 KGHSH, CDR2 LQKENI. This CDR3 comprises 14 residues. CDR3 sequence (DNA): TGTGCCAGCTCACCGGAGGGCAGGGCAGATACGCAGTATTTT. It specifies CASSPEGRADTQYF.

J is TRBJ2-2 and V is TRBV19; 7 bases are a match to TRBD2. CDR3 length: 15 residues. J lost 2 bases, V lost 5 bases, and 5 bases had no gene match. Per germline, CDR1 LNHDA and CDR2 SQIVND (reference sequence). The CDR3: CASSSGLTNTGELFF. CDR3 bases: TGTGCCAGTAGTTCGGGACTAACAAACACCGGGGAGCTGTTTTTT.

This chain joins TRBV29-1 and TRBJ1-1, with 8 bases matching TRBD1. Germline V gene data show CDR1 as SQVTM and CDR2 as ANQGSEA. The CDR3 covers 13 residues. V dropped 6 bases and J dropped 0; count of bases not matched to a gene: 3. The CDR3 DNA is TGCAGCGTCGACAGGGGACTGAACACTGAAGCTTTCTTT. Its protein is CSVDRGLNTEAFF.

This chain connects TRBV12-5 to TRBJ2-7, with D perhaps matching TRBD1 (6 bases). The CDR3 is made up of 18 amino acids. Trimming cost V 0 bases and J 0 bases, with 18 bases left between them. Germline CDR1 reads LGHNT; CDR2 reads FRNRAP. This CDR3 is CASGLVLPRTVPSYEQYF. CDR3 bases: TGTGCTAGTGGTTTGGTACTTCCCCGGACAGTTCCCTCCTACGAGCAGTACTTC. The full variable domain, its missing parts supplied by reference TRBV12-5 and TRBJ2-7, is DARVTQTPRHKVTEMGQEVTMRCQPILGHNTVFWYRQTMMQGLELLAYFRNRAPLDDSGMPKDRFSAEMPDATLATLKIQPSEPRDSAVYFCASGLVLPRTVPSYEQYFGPGTRLTVT.

This clone was counted a single time. The J gene is TRBJ2-7, the V gene TRBV25-1, with TRBD1 matching over 9 bases. J gave up 4 bases and V 0 bases, and 7 bases lay outside the gene matches. Germline V lookup: CDR1 MGHDK, CDR2 SYGVNS. This CDR3 contains 16 residues. The CDR3 coding sequence is TGTGCCAGCAGTGAATATACCTCGGACAGGGGTTACGAGCAGTACTTC. Translated, it gives CASSEYTSDRGYEQYF.

This chain links TRBV7-6 with TRBJ2-1, with 14 bases aligning to TRBD2. This CDR3 comprises 15 residues. V trimming: 7 bases; J trimming: 6 bases; junction bases outside the gene matches: 5. Per germline, CDR1 SGHVS and CDR2 FNYEAQ. The CDR3 loop reads CASTKTSGRANEQFF. CDR3 DNA sequence: TGTGCCAGCACCAAGACTAGCGGGAGGGCCAATGAGCAGTTCTTC. The full variable domain, its missing parts supplied by reference TRBV7-6 and TRBJ2-1, is GAGVSQSPRYKVTKRGQDVALRCDPISGHVSLYWYRQALGQGPEFLTYFNYEAQQDKSGLPNDRFSAERPEGSISTLTIQRTEQRDSAMYRCASTKTSGRANEQFFGPGTRLTVL.

The chain couples TRBV6-2 or TRBV6-3 to TRBJ2-7; possibly TRBD2 for D (5 bases). The CDR3 sequence is 16 residues long. Between the trimmed V and J ends, which lost 4 bases and 7 bases, there was a span of 23 bases. CDR1 and CDR2 from the germline V gene are MNHEY and SVGEGT. The CDR3 region is CASSSHSGGFLAEQYF. Written as DNA, the CDR3 is TGTGCCAGCAGTTCCCACTCCGGAGGCTTTTTGGCAGAGCAGTACTTC.

The J gene is TRBJ1-2, the V gene TRBV7-9; TRBD1 matches 8 bases. CDR1 is SEHNR and CDR2 is FQNEAQ in the germline V gene (reference sequence). Trimming took 4 bases from V and 6 from J; bases not matched to a gene: 7. CDR3 size: 14 residues. Here the CDR3 reads CASSSILTGDGYTF. The CDR3 DNA reads TGTGCCAGCAGCTCCATTTTGACAGGGGATGGCTACACCTTC. Full variable domain (remainder filled in from reference TRBV7-9 and TRBJ1-2): DTGVSQNPRHKITKRGQNVTFRCDPISEHNRLYWYRQTLGQGPEFLTYFQNEAQLEKSRLLSDRFSAERPKGSFSTLEIQRTEQGDSAMYLCASSSILTGDGYTFGSGTRLTVV.

This clone was picked up one time. This chain joins TRBV19 and TRBJ2-3; TRBD1 agrees at 7 bases. J was trimmed by 4 bases and V by 9 bases; bases with no gene match: 7. Germline V lookup: CDR1 LNHDA, CDR2 SQIVND (reference sequence). The CDR3 has 13 residues. Here the CDR3 DNA reads TGTGCCAGCGGACTTACAGGGGCAGATACGCAGTATTTT. This encodes CASGLTGADTQYF. Supplemented by reference TRBV19 and TRBJ2-3, the full variable domain reads DGGITQSPKYLFRKEGQNVTLSCEQNLNHDAMYWYRQDPGQGLRLIYYSQIVNDFQKGDIAEGYSVSREKKESFPLTVTSAQKNPTAFYLCASGLTGADTQYFGPGTRLTVL.

V gene TRBV24-1 combines with J gene TRBJ2-1; TRBD2 matches 7 bases. J lost 5 bases, V lost 1 base, and 4 bases had no gene match. This CDR3 comprises 15 residues. CDR1 is KGHDR, CDR2 SFDVKD, per germline. The CDR3 loop reads CATSDFSGLDNEQFF. The CDR3 DNA is TGTGCCACCAGTGATTTTTCCGGACTAGACAATGAGCAGTTCTTC.

V usage is TRBV5-8 and J usage is TRBJ2-3, with no clear D. The V end was cut by 0 bases, the J end by 5 bases, with 7 bases between. Per the germline V gene, CDR1 is SGHTS and CDR2 is YDEGEE. The CDR3 sequence is 13 residues long. The chain's CDR3 is CASSLGRGDTQYF. In nucleotides, the CDR3 is TGTGCCAGCAGCTTGGGGCGAGGAGATACGCAGTATTTT.